A single sample gave rise to the 7 T cell receptor beta chains below, sequenced in a study of preoperative IRX-2 immunotherapy in early breast cancer. Assay used: immunoSEQ multiplex PCR; TCRdb lists only in-frame clones, some missing. The sample has roughly 93,000 clones; roughly 88% are singletons. Indicated treatment: preoperative locoregional IRX-2 cytokine immunotherapy. The sequencing used tumor tissue, collected after IRX-2 immunotherapy. Source of these receptors: a human donor with breast cancer.

The CDR3 region is CASRSTRGISNQPQHF. The CDR3 nucleotides read TGTGCCAGCCGATCCACCAGGGGGATTAGCAATCAGCCCCAGCATTTT. This chain connects TRBV6-8 to TRBJ1-5; 7 nucleotides match TRBD1. The J segment lost 0 bases and the V segment lost 8 bases, leaving 10 bases of the junction unmatched. The CDR3 extends over 16 amino acids. Germline V lookup: CDR1 MNHGY, CDR2 SAAAGT.

The CDR3 region is CASSRSRENYGYTF. CDR3 coding DNA: TGTGCCAGCAGTAGGTCGAGGGAGAACTATGGCTACACCTTC. V usage is TRBV6-8 and J usage is TRBJ1-2, with unresolved D. Germline V CDR1 and CDR2: MNHGY, SAAAGT. The germline V and J ends were trimmed by 5 bases and 2 bases, with 12 bases remaining between them. The CDR3 is 14 amino acids.

The V gene is TRBV5-1, the J gene TRBJ2-5; TRBD2 matches 14 bases. The CDR3 consists of 17 residues. The J segment lost 5 bases and the V segment lost 4 bases, leaving 10 bases of the junction unmatched. Germline CDR1 SGHRS, CDR2 YFSETQ. DNA for the CDR3: TGCGCCAGCAGCCAGGGACTAGCGGGAGTGGGGGAGGAGACCCAGTACTTC. This codes for CASSQGLAGVGEETQYF. Full variable domain (missing parts from reference TRBV5-1 and TRBJ2-5): KAGVTQTPRYLIKTRGQQVTLSCSPISGHRSVSWYQQTPGQGLQFLFEYFSETQRNKGNFPGRFSGRQFSNSRSEMNVSTLELGDSALYLCASSQGLAGVGEETQYFGPGTRLLVL.

J is TRBJ2-7 and V is TRBV19, with a possible D match to TRBD2 (5 bases). CDR3 length equals 14 residues. CDR1 is LNHDA, CDR2 SQIVND, per germline (reference sequence). Trimming left V 3 bases short and J 2 bases short, with 11 bases between. Here the CDR3 DNA reads TGTGCCAGTAGTATCTCAGCGGCGACCTACGAGCAGTACTTC. Translation gives CASSISAATYEQYF.

CDR3 coding DNA: TGTGCCAGCAGTCTGGGACCTAAGGGATCCTACGAGCAGTACTTC. This codes for CASSLGPKGSYEQYF. The rearrangement joins TRBV28 to TRBJ2-7, with D perhaps being TRBD1 or TRBD2 (5 bases each). Germline V lookup: CDR1 MDHEN, CDR2 SYDVKM. This CDR3 region has 15 residues. The V and J ends lost 5 bases and 1 base respectively, with 15 bases between them.

The chain uses TRBV6-8 and TRBJ2-3; D possibly matches TRBD1 or TRBD2 (5 bases each). This CDR3 is 15 amino acids long. Deletions cut 10 bases from V and 0 bases from J, with 17 bases between. Germline V CDR1 and CDR2: MNHGY, SAAAGT. In DNA, the CDR3 is TGTGCCATGAGGGGTGGGGGATCTAGCACAGATACGCAGTATTTT. Residues: CAMRGGGSSTDTQYF.

The rearrangement uses TRBV6-8 and TRBJ1-3; perhaps TRBD1 as D (5 bases). The CDR3 consists of 16 residues. The germline V gene encodes CDR1 MNHGY and CDR2 SAAAGT. The V end lost 5 bases, the J end lost 4 bases, and 18 bases lay between the germline ends. DNA of the CDR3: TGTGCCAGCAGTGATTGGTCAGGGCTGATAGGAAACACCATATATTTT. As protein: CASSDWSGLIGNTIYF.